Each of the 3 T cell receptor beta chains below was sequenced from the same sample in a study of tissue T cells after allogeneic stem cell transplantation (dated by TCRdb to between 2021 and 2023). Reading the label with the study, this specimen's time point is: human tissue collected at research (rapid) autopsy. Receptor amplification or capture employed the immunoSEQ multiplex PCR assay. This is the immuneACCESS table as TCRdb keeps it, with only in-frame sequences that have V and J called. A part of the clones is gone; compared with another copy, unresolved V genes explain less than half, and the rest is unexplained. The sample records some 24,000 clones, roughly 80% of which are singletons. Over 6% of the sample is held by the ten biggest clonotypes. The starting material was tissue from the ileum, obtained at autopsy. These receptors all come from a female donor at least 60 years old with lung cancer.

Notes on this clone: At one end the junction does not follow the germline gene, possibly because of a read error. DNA for the CDR3: TGTGCTAGCAGCTTAGTAGCGGGAGCAGATAATGAGCAGTTCTTC. Its protein product is CASSLVAGADNEQFF. The V gene is TRBV7-7, the J gene TRBJ2-1; 9 bases are shared with TRBD2. The CDR3 has 15 amino acids. CDR1 and CDR2 from the germline V gene are SSHAT and FNYEAQ (reference sequence). Combining the CDR3 with reference TRBV7-7 and TRBJ2-1 gives the whole variable domain GAGVSQSPRYKVTKRGQDVTLRCDPISSHATLYWYQQALGQGPEFLTYFNYEAQPDKSGLPSDRFSAERPEGSISTLTIQRTEQRDSAMYRCASSLVAGADNEQFFGPGTRLTVL.

J is TRBJ2-2 and V is TRBV24-1; D uncertain. The ends were cut back, 4 bases at V and 6 bases at J, with 5 bases in the middle. The CDR3 covers 12 residues. CDR1 KGHDR and CDR2 SFDVKD come from the germline V gene. This CDR3 is CATSDPPGELFF. The CDR3 coding sequence is TGTGCCACCAGTGACCCCCCCGGGGAGCTGTTTTTT.

The V gene is TRBV6-5, the J gene TRBJ2-5; 9 bases match TRBD2. The V and J ends lost 6 bases and 1 base, in that order; junction bases with no gene match: 6. Germline V CDR1 and CDR2: MNHEY, SVGAGI. The CDR3 contains 15 residues. The CDR3 nucleotides read TGTGCCAGCAGAACCCTGACTAGCGGCCAAGAGACCCAGTACTTC. It translates to CASRTLTSGQETQYF.